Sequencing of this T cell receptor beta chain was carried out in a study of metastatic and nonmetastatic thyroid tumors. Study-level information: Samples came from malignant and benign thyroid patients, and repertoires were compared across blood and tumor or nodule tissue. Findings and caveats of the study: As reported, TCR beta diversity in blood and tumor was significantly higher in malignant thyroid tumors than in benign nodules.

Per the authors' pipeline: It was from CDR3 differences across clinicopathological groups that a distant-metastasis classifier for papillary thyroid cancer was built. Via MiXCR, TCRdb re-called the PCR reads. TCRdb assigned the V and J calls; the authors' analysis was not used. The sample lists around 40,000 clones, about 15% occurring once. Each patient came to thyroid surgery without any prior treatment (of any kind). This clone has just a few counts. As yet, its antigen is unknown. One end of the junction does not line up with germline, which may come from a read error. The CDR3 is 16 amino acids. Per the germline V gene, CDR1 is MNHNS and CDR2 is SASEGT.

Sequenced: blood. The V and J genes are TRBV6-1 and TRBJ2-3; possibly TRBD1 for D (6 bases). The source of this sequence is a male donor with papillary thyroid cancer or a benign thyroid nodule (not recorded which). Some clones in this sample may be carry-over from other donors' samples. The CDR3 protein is CAISVSGTWGLDTQYF. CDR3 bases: TGTGCCATCAGTGTGTCCGGGACATGGGGCTTAGATACGCAGTATTTT.